This TCR beta chain was recovered during a study of blood T cell repertoires in COVID-19. In the study overall: The samples span acute and convalescent COVID-19 from the United States, Italy and Spain. From T cells, B-cell-depleted T cells, or PBMCs came the material, which was cDNA or gDNA.

The CDR3 totals 15 residues. Germline CDR1 and CDR2: SGHKS and YYEKEE (reference sequence). Trimming took 0 bases from V and 6 from J, leaving 13 bases between them. Method: immunoSEQ multiplex PCR; TCRdb's copy keeps in-frame clones and lacks some. This table has 360,000 or so clones, 88% appearing once. This receptor was obtained from a woman aged 25-40 years who had been exposed to COVID-19. This chain uses TRBV5-5 with TRBJ2-1; possibly TRBD2 for D (6 bases). Sequenced material: PBMCs or T cells enriched from blood (not recorded which). The CDR3 coding sequence is TGTGCCAGCAGCTTGGCGTCGGGGGTAGTCAATGAGCAGTTCTTC. This codes for CASSLASGVVNEQFF.